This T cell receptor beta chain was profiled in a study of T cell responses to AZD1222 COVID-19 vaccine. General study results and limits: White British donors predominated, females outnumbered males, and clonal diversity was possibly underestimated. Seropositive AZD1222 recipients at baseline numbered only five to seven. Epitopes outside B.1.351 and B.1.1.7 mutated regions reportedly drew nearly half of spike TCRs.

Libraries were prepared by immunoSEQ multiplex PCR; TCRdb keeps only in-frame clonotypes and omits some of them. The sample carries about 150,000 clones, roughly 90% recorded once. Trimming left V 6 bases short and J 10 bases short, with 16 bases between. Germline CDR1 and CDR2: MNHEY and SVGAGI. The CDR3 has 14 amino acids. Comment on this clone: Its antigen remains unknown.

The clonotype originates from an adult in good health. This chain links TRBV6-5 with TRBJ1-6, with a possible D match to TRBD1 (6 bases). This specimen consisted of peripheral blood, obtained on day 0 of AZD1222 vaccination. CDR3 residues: CASSSTGTNSPLHF. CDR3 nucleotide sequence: TGTGCCAGCAGCAGCACAGGGACCAACTCACCCCTCCACTTT.